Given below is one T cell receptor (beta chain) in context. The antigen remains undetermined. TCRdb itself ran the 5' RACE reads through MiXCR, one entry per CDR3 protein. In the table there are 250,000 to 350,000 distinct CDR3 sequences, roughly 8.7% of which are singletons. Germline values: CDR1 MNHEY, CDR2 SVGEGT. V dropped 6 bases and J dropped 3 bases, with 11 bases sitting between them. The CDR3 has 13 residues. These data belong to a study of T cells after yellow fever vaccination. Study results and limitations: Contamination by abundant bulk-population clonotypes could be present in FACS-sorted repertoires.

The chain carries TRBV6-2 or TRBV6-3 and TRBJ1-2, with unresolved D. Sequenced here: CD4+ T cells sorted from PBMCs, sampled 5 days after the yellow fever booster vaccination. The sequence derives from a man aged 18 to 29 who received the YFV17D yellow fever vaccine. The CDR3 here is CASRPAGDYGYTF. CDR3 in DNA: TGTGCCAGCAGGCCGGCCGGGGACTATGGCTACACCTTC.